A selection of T cell receptor beta chains follows, all from one sample in a study of cytomegalovirus exposure and HLA in healthy donors. Assay used: immunoSEQ multiplex PCR; TCRdb lists only in-frame clones, some missing. The sample consists of some 130,000 clones, around 70% of them appearing once. The sample consisted of PBMCs. The receptors here all came from a man aged 25 to 45 in good health and CMV-seropositive. Each CDR3 is given without its conserved first and last residue. Each record gives: CDR3 protein, V gene, D gene. The D gene is left open where the match is weak.

CDR3 protein: ASAPEWGTGPYEQY
V gene: TRBV27
D gene: .

CDR3 protein: SAGLRSYNEQF
V gene: TRBV29-1
D gene: .

CDR3 protein: ASSLVGQGVTNEKLF
V gene: TRBV5-4
D gene: TRBD1

CDR3 protein: AWSGQVREKLF
V gene: TRBV30
D gene: .

CDR3 protein: ASSVASGIIDTQY
V gene: TRBV9
D gene: TRBD2

CDR3 protein: ASSRDRVTDTQY
V gene: TRBV6-1
D gene: TRBD1

CDR3 protein: AISDEEAAGGTDTQY
V gene: TRBV10-3
D gene: .

CDR3 protein: ASSVGPGTPPLEQY
V gene: TRBV9
D gene: .

CDR3 protein: ASSYVAGGPGEQF
V gene: TRBV6-5
D gene: TRBD2

CDR3 protein: ASSSPGQQETQY
V gene: TRBV11-2
D gene: .

CDR3 protein: ASRGRGQGAGGYT
V gene: TRBV7-9
D gene: TRBD1

CDR3 protein: ASSFAGSSADTQY
V gene: TRBV5-5
D gene: .

CDR3 protein: ASTHDSERNSPLH
V gene: TRBV27
D gene: .

CDR3 protein: ASSPLTRGAQSTDTQY
V gene: TRBV25-1
D gene: .

CDR3 protein: ASSLPGANTGELF
V gene: TRBV5-6
D gene: .

CDR3 protein: ASSPWGSDNEQF
V gene: TRBV7-8
D gene: .

CDR3 protein: AISETPAGTEAF
V gene: TRBV10-3
D gene: .

CDR3 protein: ASSRDNSRYGYT
V gene: TRBV2
D gene: .

CDR3 protein: ASSLVTRQGSTGELF
V gene: TRBV7-9
D gene: .

CDR3 protein: ASSPVSYEQY
V gene: TRBV18
D gene: .

CDR3 protein: ASSPTSGAPYNEQF
V gene: TRBV27
D gene: TRBD2

CDR3 protein: ASSISRYYEQY
V gene: TRBV19
D gene: .

CDR3 protein: ASSQGWGDTGELF
V gene: TRBV4-1
D gene: .

CDR3 protein: ASSLVRQGGQPQH
V gene: TRBV5-6
D gene: TRBD1

CDR3 protein: ASSLRGLTEAF
V gene: TRBV5-5
D gene: .

CDR3 protein: ASSDIRRGNTEAF
V gene: TRBV6-1
D gene: .

CDR3 protein: ASSYLGERTGNEQF
V gene: TRBV6-6
D gene: .

CDR3 protein: ASSLFGWTGQGWGQPQH
V gene: TRBV27
D gene: TRBD1

CDR3 protein: ASSLVGGEKLF
V gene: TRBV7-2
D gene: .

CDR3 protein: SAGEYMNTEAF
V gene: TRBV29-1
D gene: .

CDR3 protein: ASKLGGANYGYT
V gene: TRBV19
D gene: .

CDR3 protein: ATSRAGPGAWNTEAF
V gene: TRBV15
D gene: .

CDR3 protein: ASSLPSVGTQY
V gene: TRBV5-4
D gene: .

CDR3 protein: ASSTGPGEAF
V gene: TRBV28
D gene: .

CDR3 protein: ASSLGGAAGADQPQH
V gene: TRBV7-2
D gene: .

CDR3 protein: SALMTNGYT
V gene: TRBV20-1
D gene: .